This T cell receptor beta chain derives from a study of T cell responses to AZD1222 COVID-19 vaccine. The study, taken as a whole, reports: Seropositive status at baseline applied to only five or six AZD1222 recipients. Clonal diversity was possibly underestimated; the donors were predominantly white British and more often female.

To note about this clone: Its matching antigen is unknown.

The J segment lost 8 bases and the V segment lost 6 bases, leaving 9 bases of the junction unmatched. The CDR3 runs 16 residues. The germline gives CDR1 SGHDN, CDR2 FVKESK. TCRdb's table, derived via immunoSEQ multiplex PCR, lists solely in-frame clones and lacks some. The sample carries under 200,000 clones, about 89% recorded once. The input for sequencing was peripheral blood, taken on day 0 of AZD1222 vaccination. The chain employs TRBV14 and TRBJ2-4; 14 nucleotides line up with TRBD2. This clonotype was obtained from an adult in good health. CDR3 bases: TGTGCCAGCAGGGACCGGACTAGCGGGAGGTCTGACATTCAGTACTTC. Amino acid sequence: CASRDRTSGRSDIQYF.